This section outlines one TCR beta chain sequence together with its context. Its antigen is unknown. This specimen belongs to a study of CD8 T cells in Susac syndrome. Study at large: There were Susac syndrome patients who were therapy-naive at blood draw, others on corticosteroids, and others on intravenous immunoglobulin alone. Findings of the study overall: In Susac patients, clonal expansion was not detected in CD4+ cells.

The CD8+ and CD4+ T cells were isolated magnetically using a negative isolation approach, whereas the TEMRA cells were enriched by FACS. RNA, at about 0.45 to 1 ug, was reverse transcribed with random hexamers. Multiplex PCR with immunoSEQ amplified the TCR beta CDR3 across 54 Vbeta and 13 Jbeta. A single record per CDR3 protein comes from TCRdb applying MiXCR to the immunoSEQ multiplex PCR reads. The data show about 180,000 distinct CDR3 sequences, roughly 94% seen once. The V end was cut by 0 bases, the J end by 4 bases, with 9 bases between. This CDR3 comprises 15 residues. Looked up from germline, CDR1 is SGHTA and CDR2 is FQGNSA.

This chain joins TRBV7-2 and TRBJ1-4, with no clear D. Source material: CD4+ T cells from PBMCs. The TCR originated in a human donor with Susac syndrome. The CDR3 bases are TGTGCCAGCAGCTTAGCCCCGGCGAATAATGAAAAACTGTTTTTT. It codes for CASSLAPANNEKLFF.